These 21 T cell receptor beta chains share one sample of origin, sequenced in a study of beta chain features in type 1 diabetes (dated 2018 in TCRdb). The paper's findings and limits, for the study overall: Type 1 diabetes patients showed a moderate but significant shortening of TCRB CDR3 length in all four CD4+ subsets.

Libraries came from the immunoSEQ multiplex PCR assay. All of the isolated RNA was reverse transcribed with the High Capacity cDNA Reverse Transcription Kit, so expressed TCRB transcripts were sequenced. The table was pulled from immuneACCESS by TCRdb, which kept in-frame rearrangements only. Such tables lose some clones; where checked, under half of the loss comes from unresolved V genes, and the rest has no known cause. This sample lists about 280,000 clones; approximately 15% were detected once. The ten top clones hold approximately 0.015% of the sample. Their antigens are not known. Sequencing was done on a sample of naive CD4+ T cells from blood. This specimen's cell subset or site label, interpreted: true naive CD4+ T cells. These receptors were collected from a man between 18 and 35 years old with type 1 diabetes.

This clone was found a few times. This chain links TRBV19 with TRBJ1-4; weak D call: TRBD1 (6 bases). The length of the CDR3 is 14 residues. In germline, CDR1 is LNHDA, CDR2 SQIVND (reference sequence). V gave up 3 bases and J gave up 10 bases, with 15 bases separating them. CDR3 sequence: CASSIQPGAVKLFF. The DNA for the CDR3 is TGTGCCAGTAGTATCCAGCCAGGGGCGGTAAAACTGTTTTTT. Full variable domain (rest looked up from reference TRBV19 and TRBJ1-4): DGGITQSPKYLFRKEGQNVTLSCEQNLNHDAMYWYRQDPGQGLRLIYYSQIVNDFQKGDIAEGYSVSREKKESFPLTVTSAQKNPTAFYLCASSIQPGAVKLFFGSGTQLSVL.

The chain combines TRBV25-1 with TRBJ1-1, with D unclear. The CDR3 sequence is 14 residues long. CDR1 is MGHDK and CDR2 is SYGVNS in the germline V gene. Trimming took 1 base from V and 3 from J, leaving 9 bases between them. The CDR3 loop reads CASSESRGYTEAFF. The CDR3 DNA sequence: TGTGCCAGCAGTGAATCTCGGGGATACACTGAAGCTTTCTTT. The full variable domain, its missing parts supplied by reference TRBV25-1 and TRBJ1-1, is EADIYQTPRYLVIGTGKKITLECSQTMGHDKMYWYQQDPGMELHLIHYSYGVNSTEKGDLSSESTVSRIRTEHFPLTLESARPSHTSQYLCASSESRGYTEAFFGQGTRLTVV.

This clone was picked up a small number of times. V gene TRBV5-1 combines with J gene TRBJ2-7; maybe TRBD2 (5 bases). Germline values: CDR1 SGHRS, CDR2 YFSETQ. The CDR3 totals 14 residues. The V gene lost 4 bases and the J gene lost 7 bases, with 18 bases spanning the gap. The CDR3 is CASSITGINREQYF. CDR3 nucleotide sequence: TGCGCCAGCAGCATAACGGGGATCAATAGGGAGCAGTACTTC.

This chain links TRBV18 with TRBJ2-3; 7 nucleotides agree with TRBD2. CDR3 size: 14 residues. Germline lookup yields CDR1 KGHSH and CDR2 LQKENI. Trimming cost V 8 bases and J 6 bases; bases outside gene matches: 11. This CDR3 reads CASPREASVDTQYF. DNA of the CDR3: TGTGCCAGCCCCCGGGAGGCTAGCGTCGATACGCAGTATTTT.

The V gene is TRBV9, the J gene TRBJ2-6; D may be TRBD1 (6 bases). Germline loops: CDR1 SGDLS, CDR2 YYNGEE. V was clipped by 1 base and J by 0 bases, with 11 bases between them. This CDR3 region has 17 residues. The CDR3 sequence is CASSVSTGSSGANVLTF. CDR3 nucleotide sequence: TGTGCCAGCAGCGTATCCACAGGGAGCTCTGGGGCCAACGTCCTGACTTTC.

Only a few counts were recorded for this clone. The gene calls are TRBV29-1 and TRBJ2-7, with D possibly called TRBD1 or TRBD2 (5 bases each). The germline V gene has CDR1 SQVTM and CDR2 ANQGSEA. Trimming pared 4 bases from V and 5 bases from J, leaving 18 bases between. This CDR3 is built from 14 residues. The CDR3 sequence: CSVGEGLRVHEQYF. DNA for the CDR3: TGCAGCGTTGGAGAGGGCCTCAGGGTCCACGAGCAGTACTTC.

This rearrangement joins TRBV4-2 to TRBJ2-2, with TRBD2 matching over 9 bases. Looked up from germline, CDR1 is LGHNA and CDR2 is YNFKEQ. J lost 0 bases, V lost 1 base, and 0 bases had no gene match. The CDR3 covers 16 residues. The CDR3 sequence: CASSQGLAANTGELFF. DNA for the CDR3: TGTGCCAGCAGCCAAGGACTAGCGGCGAACACCGGGGAGCTGTTTTTT.

V and J are TRBV2 and TRBJ1-1; 7 bases map to TRBD1. Per the germline V gene, CDR1 is SNHLY and CDR2 is FYNNEI. V lost 8 bases and J lost 4; bases outside the gene matches: 7. The CDR3 consists of 13 residues. CDR3 nucleotides: TGTGCCAGCGAGACCCAGGGGGGCACTGAAGCTTTCTTT. As protein: CASETQGGTEAFF.

This clone was observed a few times. V and J are TRBV2 and TRBJ2-3; 9 bases align to TRBD1. The ends lost 8 bases at V and 3 bases at J; junction bases unmatched: 9. Germline values: CDR1 SNHLY, CDR2 FYNNEI. CDR3 length equals 15 residues. The CDR3 loop is CASLGTGGTTDTQYF. CDR3 DNA sequence: TGTGCCAGCCTGGGAACAGGGGGCACGACAGATACGCAGTATTTT.

The chain carries TRBV19 and TRBJ2-6, with 9 positions matching TRBD1. Trimming at V came to 6 bases and at J to 2 bases, leaving 5 bases not matched to a gene. CDR1 LNHDA and CDR2 SQIVND come from the germline V gene (reference sequence). CDR3 length: 16 amino acids. The CDR3 DNA sequence: TGTGCCAGTAGGGACAGGGGTGGCACTGGGGCCAACGTCCTGACTTTC. The encoded protein is CASRDRGGTGANVLTF.

This clone has only a few counts. The chain joins TRBV7-9 to TRBJ1-4; 7 nucleotides align to TRBD1. The CDR3 runs 15 residues. V lost 4 bases, J lost 5 bases, and 7 bases stayed unmatched. Germline V gene sequence: CDR1 SEHNR, CDR2 FQNEAQ (reference sequence). The chain's CDR3 is CASSSGDSQNEKLFF. CDR3 DNA sequence: TGTGCCAGCAGCTCCGGGGACAGCCAAAATGAAAAACTGTTTTTT.

This clone was counted only a few times. This sequence joins TRBV18 and TRBJ1-2; D is uncertain. The germline V and J ends were trimmed by 3 bases and 7 bases, with 9 bases remaining between them. Germline-derived CDR1 and CDR2 are KGHSH and LQKENI. The CDR3 has 12 residues. The CDR3 sequence: CASSPLGGGYTF. The CDR3 coding sequence is TGTGCCAGCTCACCGCTGGGAGGTGGCTACACCTTC.

In this sample, this clone turned up many times. The identical CDR3 is also encoded by other nucleotide sequences in the sample. The chain recombines TRBV29-1 with TRBJ2-7, with D tentatively TRBD1 (5 bases). CDR1 and CDR2 (germline): SQVTM, ANQGSEA. V was clipped by 4 bases and J by 2 bases, with 9 bases between them. CDR3 length equals 12 residues. CDR3 DNA sequence: TGCAGCGTTGTAGGGGCAACCTACGAGCAGTACTTC. Its protein product is CSVVGATYEQYF.

The table lists this clone with a few counts. This chain joins TRBV4-3 and TRBJ2-1; D remains ambiguous. V lost 4 bases and J lost 3, with 10 bases in between. Germline CDR1 and CDR2: LGHNA and YSLEER. The CDR3 has 14 residues. CDR3 DNA sequence: TGCGCCAGCAGCCCCCTAGGCCACTACAATGAGCAGTTCTTC. It codes for CASSPLGHYNEQFF.

The V and J genes are TRBV18 and TRBJ1-1, with D uncertain. There are 16 residues in the CDR3. The germline V gene encodes CDR1 KGHSH and CDR2 LQKENI. V lost 5 bases and J lost 0, with 16 bases in between. The CDR3 coding sequence is TGTGCCAGCTCATCCTATCGGTTTTCGGTGAACACTGAAGCTTTCTTT. This codes for CASSSYRFSVNTEAFF. Filled out from reference TRBV18 and TRBJ1-1, the complete variable domain reads NAGVMQNPRHLVRRRGQEARLRCSPMKGHSHVYWYRQLPEEGLKFMVYLQKENIIDESGMPKERFSAEFPKEGPSILRIQQVVRGDSAAYFCASSSYRFSVNTEAFFGQGTRLTVV.

The chain couples TRBV6-1 to TRBJ1-5, with a possible D match to TRBD1 (6 bases). V was trimmed by 4 bases and J by 1 base, leaving 17 bases between them. Germline-derived CDR1 and CDR2 are MNHNS and SASEGT. This CDR3 region has 17 residues. This CDR3 reads CASSAGGGRVSNQPQHF. The CDR3, as DNA: TGTGCCAGCAGTGCCGGGGGGGGCAGGGTGAGCAATCAGCCCCAGCATTTT.

The genes are TRBV11-2 and TRBJ1-1; D gene uncertain. CDR1 and CDR2 (germline): SGHAT, FQNNGV. The V gene lost 1 base and the J gene lost 5 bases, with 17 bases spanning the gap. The CDR3 spans 16 residues. The CDR3 spells CASSLGRGGLGTEAFF. As DNA, the CDR3 is TGTGCCAGCAGCTTAGGGCGAGGAGGGTTGGGGACTGAAGCTTTCTTT.

The rearrangement uses TRBV28 and TRBJ1-2; 10 bases map to TRBD1. V gave up 4 bases and J gave up 6 bases; unmatched junction bases: 14. This CDR3 is 17 amino acids long. CDR1 and CDR2 (germline): MDHEN, SYDVKM. Written as DNA, the CDR3 is TGTGCCAGCAGTTCGACCGGGACAGGGGTCCCCTTGAATGGCTACACCTTC. Protein: CASSSTGTGVPLNGYTF.

The sample holds a few counts of this clone. The chain couples TRBV7-2 to TRBJ1-5; 10 bases align to TRBD1. Germline CDR1 and CDR2: SGHTA and FQGNSA. The ends lost 4 bases at V and 4 bases at J; junction bases unmatched: 4. This CDR3 is built from 15 residues. The CDR3 DNA reads as TGTGCCAGCAGCTCCCTGGGACAGGGGAATCAGCCCCAGCATTTT. It is translated as CASSSLGQGNQPQHF.

A few counts support this clone. The V and J genes are TRBV14 and TRBJ2-2, with 8 nucleotides matching TRBD2. V lost 4 bases to trimming and J lost 0 bases; unmatched junction nucleotides: 4. Germline assignment: CDR1 SGHDN and CDR2 FVKESK. This CDR3 has 16 residues. CDR3 sequence reads: CASSRVAGTNTGELFF. CDR3 nucleotide sequence: TGTGCCAGCAGCCGGGTAGCGGGAACGAACACCGGGGAGCTGTTTTTT.

Remarks on this clone: Relative to the germline gene, one junction end is altered; a read error may explain this. This chain's CDR3 is CASSLVLAGEVF. In DNA, the CDR3 is TGTGCCAGCAGCTTAGTACTAGCGGGGGAGGTCTTC. The rearrangement joins TRBV7-9 to TRBJ2-1, with TRBD2 matching 11 bases. Germline loops: CDR1 SEHNR, CDR2 FQNEAQ (reference sequence). The CDR3 has 12 residues. The variable domain in full, with the rest retrieved from reference TRBV7-9 and TRBJ2-1, is DTGVSQNPRHKITKRGQNVTFRCDPISEHNRLYWYRQTLGQGPEFLTYFQNEAQLEKSRLLSDRFSAERPKGSFSTLEIQRTEQGDSAMYLCASSLVLAGEVFGPGTRLTVL.